This passage covers 14 T cell receptor beta chains from one sample sequenced in a study of regulatory T cells in long-lasting Graves disease. Investigators prepared the TCR beta libraries by applying iRepertoire HTBI primers and Arm-PCR of CDR3 regions. In TCRdb, the multiplex PCR reads were re-called with MiXCR into one record per CDR3 protein. The data show some 280,000 distinct CDR3 sequences, roughly a fifth seen once. Described time point: persistent/refractory GD, antithyroid drugs over 5 years with positive TRAb. Extracted PBMC RNA gave rise to the TCR library. The sample here was peripheral blood mononuclear cells (PBMCs), taken when the disease was refractory, from a patient treated with antithyroid drugs. The receptors originated from a female donor with Graves disease.

This clonotype was found a few times. The chain combines TRBV18 with TRBJ1-1; the D is unclear. CDR3 length equals 13 residues. The V end lost 3 bases, the J end lost 4 bases, and 9 bases lay between the germline ends. Germline V gives CDR1 KGHSH, CDR2 LQKENI. CDR3 bases: TGTGCCAGCTCACCCTCCTTGAGCACTGAAGCTTTCTTT. As protein: CASSPSLSTEAFF.

This rearrangement joins TRBV5-6 to TRBJ2-7; TRBD1 matches 7 bases. With 8 bases clipped from V and 3 bases from J, the junction kept 8 bases outside the gene matches. This CDR3 comprises 13 residues. Germline V gene lookup returns CDR1 SGHDT and CDR2 YYEEEE. CDR3 DNA: TGTGCCAGTGGGCCGGGACAGTTCTACGAGCAGTACTTC. It is translated as CASGPGQFYEQYF.

This clonotype came up many times. The V call is TRBV6-2 or TRBV6-3, the J call TRBJ2-7; D may be TRBD2 (5 bases). The germline V gene has CDR1 MNHEY and CDR2 SVGEGT. The length of the CDR3 is 13 residues. The V end lost 7 bases, the J end lost 7 bases, and 17 bases lay between the germline ends. CDR3 nucleotides: TGTGCCAGCACGCGGAGCGACCCGGGGGAGCAGTACTTC. It encodes CASTRSDPGEQYF.

This clonotype was counted at least ten times. This sequence joins TRBV28 and TRBJ2-6; D call uncertain. The CDR3 contains 13 residues. In germline, CDR1 is MDHEN, CDR2 SYDVKM. Trimming pared 8 bases from V and 3 bases from J, leaving 8 bases between. CDR3 nucleotides: TGTGCCAGCTCCCCTGGTGGGGCCAACGTCCTGACTTTC. Translating gives CASSPGGANVLTF.

This clonotype was seen repeatedly, ten times or more. The chain combines TRBV28 with TRBJ1-5; no firm D call. The CDR3 is made up of 15 amino acids. Deletions cut 2 bases from V and 2 bases from J, with 10 bases between. Germline CDR1 reads MDHEN; CDR2 reads SYDVKM. The CDR3 DNA sequence: TGTGCCAGCAGTTTAGGGTTTGGCGGCAATCAGCCCCAGCATTTT. Translating gives CASSLGFGGNQPQHF.

About this clonotype itself: A much bigger clone sits one base away, suggesting this may be a read error. The rearrangement links TRBV7-2 to TRBJ2-5; tentatively, D is TRBD2 (5 bases). The V end lost 2 bases, the J end lost 5 bases, and 15 bases lay between the germline ends. CDR1 is SGHTA and CDR2 is FQGNSA in the germline V gene. The CDR3 sequence is 15 residues long. CDR3 nucleotides: TGTGCCAGCAGCTTACACGGACTTAGGTCGGAGACCCAGTACTTC. Encoded protein: CASSLHGLRSETQYF.

This clonotype was observed many times. The chain uses TRBV28 and TRBJ2-7; possible D gene TRBD1, 6 bases. The germline V and J ends were trimmed by 5 bases and 6 bases, with 17 bases remaining between them. There are 14 residues in the CDR3. Looked up from germline, CDR1 is MDHEN and CDR2 is SYDVKM. The CDR3 coding sequence is TGTGCCAGCAGTCAGGGGTGGGGGACCCGCGAGCAGTACTTC. Translation: CASSQGWGTREQYF.

The chain recombines TRBV28 with TRBJ2-5; TRBD2 aligns across 7 bases. Germline V gene lookup returns CDR1 MDHEN and CDR2 SYDVKM. J lost 5 bases, V lost 10 bases, and 13 bases had no gene match. The CDR3 covers 14 residues. CDR3 bases: TGTGCCATCACCCCCCTGGGGGGGTCGGAGACCCAGTACTTC. Translation gives CAITPLGGSETQYF.

This clonotype was picked up a small number of times. The chain joins TRBV4-1 to TRBJ2-7; the match to TRBD2 covers 7 bases. The germline V gene has CDR1 MGHRA and CDR2 YSYEKL. This CDR3 contains 15 residues. V trimming: 7 bases; J trimming: 1 base; junction bases outside the gene matches: 10. The CDR3 region is CASIHATSASYEQYF. The CDR3, as DNA: TGCGCCAGCATCCACGCTACTAGCGCGTCCTACGAGCAGTACTTC.

This clonotype was detected ten times or more. This chain connects TRBV12-3 or TRBV12-4 to TRBJ1-2; 7 nucleotides align to TRBD1. The CDR3 loop spans 14 amino acids. With 6 bases clipped from V and 4 bases from J, the junction kept 8 bases outside the gene matches. The CDR3 region is CASRPTDRSYGYTF. The CDR3 nucleotides are TGTGCCAGCAGACCTACGGACAGGAGCTATGGCTACACCTTC.

This clonotype was counted a few times. The chain recombines TRBV29-1 with TRBJ2-7; TRBD1 might be the D (6 bases). The germline V gene encodes CDR1 SQVTM and CDR2 ANQGSEA. The length of the CDR3 is 16 residues. Between the trimmed V and J ends, which lost 7 bases and 5 bases, there was a span of 27 bases. Here the CDR3 DNA reads TGCAGCGCCACCGGGACAACAAATTACCAACGGAACGAGCAGTACTTC. Protein: CSATGTTNYQRNEQYF.

This chain joins TRBV30 and TRBJ1-5; the D is unclear. The germline V and J ends were trimmed by 1 base and 3 bases, with 7 bases remaining between them. The CDR3 covers 13 residues. Germline CDR1 reads GTSNPN; CDR2 reads SVGIG (reference sequence). CDR3 region: CAWSAELNQPQHF. The CDR3 region has the DNA TGTGCCTGGAGTGCAGAGCTCAATCAGCCCCAGCATTTT.

This clonotype was detected a few times. This chain links TRBV7-8 with TRBJ1-5; TRBD1 might be the D (6 bases). V dropped 2 bases and J dropped 5 bases, with 16 bases sitting between them. The CDR3 covers 16 residues. Germline CDR1 reads SGHVS; CDR2 reads FQNEAQ. CDR3 sequence reads: CASSLPSGTRDQPQHF. As DNA, the CDR3 is TGTGCCAGCAGCTTACCCTCCGGGACACGGGATCAGCCCCAGCATTTT.

This clonotype was observed a handful of times. DNA of the CDR3: TGTGCCAGCAGCTTGATAGGACTAGCGGGAGGCCACGAGCAGTACTTC. It codes for CASSLIGLAGGHEQYF. The genes are TRBV5-6 and TRBJ2-7; 14 bases are a match to TRBD2. Trimming cost V 1 base and J 5 bases; bases outside gene matches: 5. Germline CDR1 reads SGHDT; CDR2 reads YYEEEE. There are 16 residues in the CDR3. Using reference TRBV5-6 and TRBJ2-7 for the parts outside the CDR3, the full variable domain is DAGVTQSPTHLIKTRGQQVTLRCSPKSGHDTVSWYQQALGQGPQFIFQYYEEEERQRGNFPDRFSGHQFPNYSSELNVNALLLGDSALYLCASSLIGLAGGHEQYFGPGTRLTVT.